This T cell receptor beta chain was sequenced during a study of immune cell composition in non-small cell lung cancer. Note on this clone: Its specificity is not known.

Study-level points and caveats: Tumour-associated clones >0.5% occurred in roughly a third of adenocarcinomas, about 80% of squamous.

The CDR3 covers 14 residues. The ends were cut back, 1 base at V and 7 bases at J, with 11 bases in the middle. The germline gives CDR1 SEHNR, CDR2 FQNEAQ (reference sequence). Measured with immunoSEQ multiplex PCR; TCRdb has only the in-frame clones, and not every one. The sample yields roughly 5,000 clones, about 74% seen once. The sequenced sample was lung tumor tissue. The rearrangement uses TRBV7-9 and TRBJ1-5; D not certain. The clonotype was recovered from a human donor with non-small cell lung cancer. CDR3 sequence (DNA): TGTGCCAGCAGCTTAGTCGGGGTGCCCCAGCCCCAGCATTTT. It is translated as CASSLVGVPQPQHF.